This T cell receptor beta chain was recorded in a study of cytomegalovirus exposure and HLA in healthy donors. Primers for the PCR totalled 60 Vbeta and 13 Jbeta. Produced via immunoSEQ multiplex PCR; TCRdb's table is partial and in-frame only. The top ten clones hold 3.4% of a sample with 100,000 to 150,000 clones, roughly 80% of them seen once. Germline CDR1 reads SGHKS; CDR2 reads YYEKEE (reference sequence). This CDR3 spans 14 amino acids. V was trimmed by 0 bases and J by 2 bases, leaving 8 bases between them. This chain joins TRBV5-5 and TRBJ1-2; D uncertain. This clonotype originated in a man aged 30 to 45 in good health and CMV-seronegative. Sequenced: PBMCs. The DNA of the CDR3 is TGTGCCAGCAGCTTGGCCGACGGGAACTATGGCTACACCTTC. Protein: CASSLADGNYGYTF.